The rows below give T cell receptor beta chains drawn from one sample of a study of response to subunit inactivated influenza vaccine. From the RT-PCR reads, TCRdb called clonotypes with MiXCR, one entry per CDR3 protein. The sample carries approximately 500,000 distinct CDR3 sequences, approximately 12% recorded once. Source: PBMCs from blood, taken 40 to 50 days after vaccination. All receptors come from a man in his fifties or sixties who received an inactivated influenza vaccine. The CDR3 runs from the conserved cysteine through the conserved F or W. D genes are given only for firm matches. Some rows mark clone size as missing; the rest say once, few, many or name a class of expanded clone.

TRBV2	-	few	TRBJ1-4	TGTGCCAGCGATACGGACAGACGTAATGAAAAACTGTTTTTT	CASDTDRRNEKLFF
TRBV28	TRBD1	few	TRBJ2-6	TGTGCCAGCAGTCTGGACAGGGGCATCTCTGGGGCCAACGTCCTGACTTTC	CASSLDRGISGANVLTF
TRBV7-2	-	few	TRBJ2-3	TGTGCCAGCAGCTCCTACGCGGATACGCAGTATTTT	CASSSYADTQYF
TRBV12-3/TRBV12-4	-	few	TRBJ2-4	TGTGCCAGCAGTTTCCAACAGGTAGCCAAAAACATTCAGTACTTC	CASSFQQVAKNIQYF
TRBV24-1	-	-	TRBJ2-1	TGTGCCACCAGTGATTCTGAGCCAAGGAGTCTGGGTGAGCAGTTCTTC	CATSDSEPRSLGEQFF
TRBV27	-	many	TRBJ1-2	TGTGCCAGCAGTTCCTTACAGGGCTTGAGCTATGGCTACACCTTC	CASSSLQGLSYGYTF
TRBV2	-	-	TRBJ2-1	TGTGCCAGCAGTGTGGGATTTGGGGGTAATGAGCAGTTCTTC	CASSVGFGGNEQFF
TRBV7-8	TRBD1	few	TRBJ1-2	TGTGCCAGCAGCTTAGGGACAGGGGGCATCGGTGGCTACACCTTC	CASSLGTGGIGGYTF
TRBV29-1	-	-	TRBJ2-7	TGCAGCGTTGAAGTGGGGGGCGGCGGAGAGCAGTACTTC	CSVEVGGGGEQYF
TRBV5-1	-	once	TRBJ2-5	TGCGCCAGCAGCTCCGAGGGGCGGCAACAAGAGACCCAGTACTTC	CASSSEGRQQETQYF
TRBV11-2	-	-	TRBJ1-3	TGTGCCAGCAGCTTAGATAGAACAGGACTTGGAAACACCATATATTTT	CASSLDRTGLGNTIYF
TRBV4-2	-	-	TRBJ1-2	TGTGCCAGCAGCCAAGCGGGCGGACTCTATGGCTACACCTTC	CASSQAGGLYGYTF
TRBV7-2	-	few	TRBJ2-7	TGTGCCAGCAGCTCCGGGGTCCCGGACTGGGACCCTGAGCAGTACTTC	CASSSGVPDWDPEQYF
TRBV7-9	TRBD2	few	TRBJ2-1	TGTGCCAGCAGATCAACTAGCGGGAGTAGCAATGAGCAGTTCTTC	CASRSTSGSSNEQFF
TRBV7-6	-	-	TRBJ1-1	TGTGCCAGCAGCTTAGCGGAGGTTGGGGATCTGAACACTGAAGCTTTCTTT	CASSLAEVGDLNTEAFF
TRBV18	-	-	TRBJ2-7	TGTGCCAGCTCACTCAGTGAGGGGCCGACCTACCAGCAGTACTTC	CASSLSEGPTYQQYF
TRBV29-1	TRBD2	many	TRBJ2-3	TGCAGCGGATTGCCTGCGCTGGTAGCGGGGGGCACAGATACGCAGTATTTT	CSGLPALVAGGTDTQYF
TRBV20-1	TRBD2	few	TRBJ2-1	TGCAGTGCTCCCGGCCTAGCGGGGGTCGATGAGCAGTTCTTC	CSAPGLAGVDEQFF
TRBV20-1	-	many	TRBJ2-7	TGCAGTGCCAGTGATTCCTCGAGACAGTCAAACTCCTACGAGCAGTACTTC	CSASDSSRQSNSYEQYF
TRBV7-6	TRBD1	few	TRBJ2-7	TGTGCCAGCTCCCGGACAGGGGCCAACGAGCAGTACTTC	CASSRTGANEQYF
TRBV27	TRBD2	-	TRBJ2-1	TGTGCCAGCAGTAGTGGGAGGGCCGCGTTCTTC	CASSSGRAAFF
TRBV5-1	TRBD1	few	TRBJ2-3	TGCGCCAGCAGCCAGGGGGCCGGGAGTGGTACGCAGTATTTT	CASSQGAGSGTQYF
TRBV6-1	-	few	TRBJ2-7	TGTGCCAGCAGTGAAATTGCCAACGAGCAGTACTTC	CASSEIANEQYF